Listed below are T cell receptor beta chains from one sample, sequenced in a study of early stage breast cancer tumors. Sequencing was performed with immunoSEQ multiplex PCR; in TCRdb, only in-frame clones are kept and a portion is missing. The table shows some 25,000 clones, with 60% to 70% occurring only once. The sample comprised breast tumor tissue. These receptors were obtained from a person in their sixties or seventies with breast cancer. Both conserved end residues are part of each CDR3. The D gene is left open where the match is weak. Clone size is shown for a subset of rows, as once, few, many or a class of expanded clone.

clone_size d_call j_call v_call cdr3_aa cdr3_nt
- - TRBJ2-5 TRBV5-8 CASSTGQRGTQYF TGTGCCAGCAGCACCGGACAGAGAGGGACCCAGTACTTC
- TRBD1 TRBJ1-1 TRBV19 CASSSTRDRRKGFEAFF TGTGCCAGTAGTAGCACCCGGGACAGGCGGAAGGGGTTTGAAGCTTTCTTT
- TRBD2 TRBJ2-1 TRBV5-8 CASSSPREGINEQFF TGTGCCAGCAGCTCCCCCCGGGAGGGTATCAATGAGCAGTTCTTC
- - TRBJ1-3 TRBV30 CAWSVLGGSSGNTIYF TGTGCCTGGAGTGTACTTGGAGGAAGCTCTGGAAACACCATATATTTT
few - TRBJ1-5 TRBV12-5 CASGLAPGPAAQHF TGTGCTAGTGGTTTGGCCCCTGGCCCTGCGGCCCAGCATTTT
- - TRBJ1-2 TRBV4-1 CASSPTGQYNYGYTF TGCGCCAGCAGCCCGACGGGACAATACAACTATGGCTACACCTTC
many - TRBJ1-1 TRBV5-1 CASSLEAARTEAFF TGCGCCAGCAGCTTGGAGGCTGCTAGAACTGAAGCTTTCTTT
- TRBD1 TRBJ2-7 TRBV5-6 CASHRGTYEQYF TGTGCCAGCCACAGGGGTACCTACGAGCAGTACTTC
- TRBD1 TRBJ1-4 TRBV11-2 CASSPRQGEAKLFF TGTGCCAGCAGCCCCCGACAGGGGGAGGCAAAACTGTTTTTT
- - TRBJ1-2 TRBV6-6 CASSPQGRGYTF TGTGCCAGCAGTCCCCAGGGCCGCGGCTACACCTTC
- - TRBJ2-7 TRBV7-7 CASSLEGGQRSYEQYF TGTGCCAGCAGCTTAGAAGGAGGACAGAGATCCTACGAGCAGTACTTC
once TRBD1 TRBJ2-7 TRBV7-9 CASSLDRPYEQYF TGTGCCAGCAGCTTGGACAGGCCCTACGAGCAGTACTTC
once TRBD1 TRBJ1-4 TRBV5-1 CASSLMGGDRANEKLFF TGCGCCAGCAGCTTGATGGGGGGGGACAGGGCCAATGAAAAACTGTTTTTT
- TRBD1 TRBJ1-1 TRBV29-1 CSGRQGEKGLAFF TGCAGCGGAAGACAGGGGGAAAAGGGTTTAGCTTTCTTT
- - TRBJ2-7 TRBV19 CASSERGGAYEQYF TGTGCCAGTAGTGAGAGGGGGGGGGCCTACGAGCAGTACTTC
- TRBD1 TRBJ1-1 TRBV7-6 CASSLAKTGGTEAFF TGTGCCAGCAGCTTAGCAAAAACAGGGGGCACTGAAGCTTTCTTT
- - TRBJ1-3 TRBV6-5 CASSRKQGGNTIYF TGTGCCAGCAGTCGTAAGCAGGGGGGAAACACCATATATTTT
few - TRBJ1-2 TRBV9 CASSPLGGYGYTF TGTGCCAGCAGCCCCCTAGGGGGCTATGGCTACACCTTC
- TRBD1 TRBJ2-7 TRBV19 CATQKGTGGLPYEQYF TGTGCCACCCAAAAGGGGACAGGGGGCCTACCCTACGAGCAGTACTTC
- TRBD2 TRBJ2-1 TRBV6-6 CASTRLAVTGHNEQFF TGTGCCAGCACCAGACTAGCGGTAACCGGCCACAATGAGCAGTTCTTC
- TRBD2 TRBJ2-1 TRBV4-3 CASSQFISGTKSNEQFF TGCGCCAGCAGCCAATTTATTAGCGGGACTAAGAGCAATGAGCAGTTCTTC
- TRBD2 TRBJ2-1 TRBV29-1 CSVEGAGVVNEQFF TGCAGCGTTGAAGGGGCGGGGGTTGTCAATGAGCAGTTCTTC
- TRBD2 TRBJ2-1 TRBV11-3 CASSSGLAGGNEQFF TGTGCCAGCAGCTCCGGACTAGCGGGAGGGAATGAGCAGTTCTTC
- - TRBJ2-6 TRBV18 CASSVDPLGANVLTF TGTGCCAGCTCAGTGGACCCTTTGGGAGCAAACGTCCTGACTTTC
- TRBD2 TRBJ2-7 TRBV7-8 CASSLAGTSGRASWQYF TGTGCCAGCAGCTTAGCGGGGACTAGCGGGAGGGCCTCATGGCAGTACTTC
- - TRBJ1-5 TRBV18 CASSLESGGDSNQPQHF TGTGCCAGCTCACTTGAATCCGGCGGAGATAGCAATCAGCCCCAGCATTTT
- TRBD1 TRBJ1-1 TRBV30 CAWTRTGNTEAFF TGTGCCTGGACCCGGACAGGGAACACTGAAGCTTTCTTT
- TRBD2 TRBJ2-7 TRBV4-3 CASSHATSGEPYEQYF TGCGCCAGCAGCCACGCGACTAGCGGGGAGCCCTACGAGCAGTACTTC
few - TRBJ2-7 TRBV6-5 CASRLFLQATSEQYF TGTGCCAGCAGATTGTTTTTACAGGCCACCAGCGAGCAGTACTTC
- TRBD1 TRBJ2-2 TRBV14 CASSHRTGVNTGELFF TGTGCCAGCAGCCATAGGACAGGGGTGAACACCGGGGAGCTGTTTTTT
- TRBD2 TRBJ2-3 TRBV11-3 CASSQGRERIDTQYF TGTGCCAGCAGCCAAGGGCGGGAGCGGATCGATACGCAGTATTTT
- - TRBJ1-1 TRBV2 CASSEGGGSTEAFF TGTGCCAGCAGTGAAGGAGGGGGAAGCACTGAAGCTTTCTTT
few TRBD1 TRBJ2-7 TRBV28 CASSSTGGSYEQYF TGTGCCAGCAGTTCGACAGGGGGGTCCTACGAGCAGTACTTC
- - TRBJ2-7 TRBV7-2 CATRDTAGYEQYF TGTGCCACCCGGGACACTGCGGGCTACGAGCAGTACTTC
- - TRBJ2-2 TRBV11-1 CASSIARANTGELFF TGTGCCAGCAGCATAGCCAGGGCTAACACCGGGGAGCTGTTTTTT
many TRBD1 TRBJ1-5 TRBV19 CASSASGTVTYQPQHF TGTGCCAGTAGTGCCTCCGGGACAGTCACTTATCAGCCCCAGCATTTT
- - TRBJ1-4 TRBV7-2 CASSRGGTNEKLFF TGTGCCAGCAGTCGTGGGGGGACTAATGAAAAACTGTTTTTT
- TRBD1 TRBJ1-5 TRBV10-3 CAISDRGQGRFQPQHF TGTGCCATCAGTGATCGGGGACAGGGGAGATTTCAGCCCCAGCATTTT
- TRBD2 TRBJ2-7 TRBV19 CASSISTSGAYEQYF TGTGCCAGTAGTATTAGCACTAGCGGGGCCTACGAGCAGTACTTC
- TRBD2 TRBJ2-1 TRBV18 CASSPKRGGPNEQFF TGTGCCAGCTCACCTAAACGGGGAGGGCCCAATGAGCAGTTCTTC
- - TRBJ2-2 TRBV11-2 CASTPRGGHTGELFF TGTGCCAGCACCCCAAGGGGGGGCCACACCGGGGAGCTGTTTTTT
- - TRBJ2-2 TRBV19 CASSIGAANTGELFF TGTGCCAGTAGTATTGGGGCAGCGAACACCGGGGAGCTGTTTTTT
- TRBD1 TRBJ1-2 TRBV30 CAWSLTRRQGIYGCTF TGTGCCTGGAGTTTAACCCGTCGACAGGGAATCTATGGCTGCACCTTC
- - TRBJ2-3 TRBV5-1 CASSSLDTQYF TGCGCCAGCAGCTCCCTAGATACGCAGTATTTT
medium-sized TRBD1 TRBJ1-1 TRBV18 CASSRRTGANTEAFF TGTGCCAGCTCACGACGGACAGGGGCCAACACTGAAGCTTTCTTT
- - TRBJ2-1 TRBV29-1 CSVEDLGGHNEQFF TGCAGCGTTGAAGATTTGGGGGGGCACAATGAGCAGTTCTTC
- - TRBJ1-2 TRBV19 CASKGQSNYGYTF TGTGCCAGTAAAGGACAGAGTAACTATGGCTACACCTTC
- TRBD1 TRBJ1-1 TRBV5-1 CASSSSTGVNTEAFF TGCGCCAGCAGCTCGTCTACAGGGGTGAACACTGAAGCTTTCTTT
many TRBD2 TRBJ2-7 TRBV2 CASNQGLAGSYEQYF TGTGCCAGCAACCAAGGACTAGCGGGTTCCTACGAGCAGTACTTC
- TRBD2 TRBJ2-1 TRBV7-3 CASSPRSGTDNEQFF TGTGCCAGCAGCCCCCGTAGCGGGACGGACAATGAGCAGTTCTTC
few TRBD2 TRBJ2-7 TRBV9 CASSAHSLAGEGEQYF TGTGCCAGCAGCGCCCACTCTTTAGCGGGAGAAGGCGAGCAGTACTTC
few TRBD2 TRBJ2-7 TRBV7-2 CASSFRLAGDEQYF TGTGCCAGCAGCTTTAGACTAGCGGGAGACGAGCAGTACTTC
many - TRBJ1-4 TRBV5-1 CASSFFPQATNEKLFF TGCGCCAGCAGCTTTTTTCCACAAGCAACTAATGAAAAACTGTTTTTT
- - TRBJ2-2 TRBV27 CASSLQSTHGELFF TGTGCCAGCAGTTTACAGTCGACTCACGGGGAGCTGTTTTTT
- - TRBJ2-5 TRBV5-4 CASSLPGAEETQYF TGTGCCAGCAGCTTGCCAGGGGCGGAAGAGACCCAGTACTTC
- - TRBJ1-3 TRBV9 CASSVGGLHGNTIYF TGTGCCAGCAGCGTAGGGGGCTTACATGGAAACACCATATATTTT
- TRBD2 TRBJ2-3 TRBV5-1 CASSLGLADTDTQYF TGCGCCAGCAGCTTGGGGCTAGCGGACACAGATACGCAGTATTTT
- TRBD2 TRBJ2-1 TRBV9 CASSPGGGLAYNEQFF TGTGCCAGCAGCCCCGGGGGGGGACTAGCTTACAATGAGCAGTTCTTC
- - TRBJ2-3 TRBV19 CASKEVAGMWDTQYF TGTGCCAGTAAGGAGGTGGCGGGGATGTGGGATACGCAGTATTTT